The clone carrying this T cell receptor (beta chain) was detected ten times or more. This record belongs to a study of early T cells in non-severe SARS-CoV-2 infection. Study-wide background: Bulk RNA taken from unsorted whole blood was sequenced, leaving chains unpaired.

Trimming took off 5 bases at V and 4 bases at J, with 8 bases between the two ends. Looked up from germline, CDR1 is SEHNR and CDR2 is FQNEAQ (reference sequence). CDR3 length equals 12 residues. MiXCR, applied by TCRdb to the 5' RACE reads, yields one record per CDR3 protein. Here the sample spans roughly 99,000 distinct CDR3 sequences, 8.5% to 14% being singletons. Sequencing was carried out using whole blood. The V gene is TRBV7-9, the J gene TRBJ2-5; a possible D gene is TRBD1 (5 bases). The receptor's source is an adult who was a healthcare worker with PCR-confirmed SARS-CoV-2 infection or an uninfected control (not recorded which). The CDR3 sequence: CASSDRRETQYF. The DNA of the CDR3 is TGTGCCAGCAGCGACAGAAGAGAGACCCAGTACTTC.